Presented here are 17 T cell receptor beta chains from one specimen sequenced in a study of CD8 T cells in Susac syndrome. The RNA, 0.5 to 1 ug, was put through reverse transcription using random hexamers. TCRdb re-called the immunoSEQ multiplex PCR reads with MiXCR, one entry per CDR3 protein. The data contain approximately 180,000 distinct CDR3 sequences, approximately 95% of them singletons. The sequencing input was CD4+ T cells from PBMCs. Source of these receptors: a human donor with multiple sclerosis.

This clonotype was seen once. The chain links TRBV5-4 to TRBJ2-3; possibly TRBD1 or TRBD2 for D (6 bases each). Germline CDR1 SGHNT, CDR2 YYREEE (reference sequence). V lost 3 bases and J lost 3, with 11 bases in between. This CDR3 has 14 amino acids. The CDR3 DNA sequence: TGTGCCAGCAGCTCGAGGGGGGAAACAGATACGCAGTATTTT. Residues: CASSSRGETDTQYF.

This chain links TRBV18 with TRBJ2-1, with 13 bases aligning to TRBD2. Trimming at V came to 5 bases and at J to 4 bases, leaving 2 bases not matched to a gene. Germline CDR1 and CDR2: KGHSH and LQKENI. The CDR3 runs to 15 residues. CDR3 coding DNA: TGTGCCAGCTCAACGACTAGCGGGGGGTACAATGAGCAGTTCTTC. As protein: CASSTTSGGYNEQFF.

The chain couples TRBV2 to TRBJ2-7; 8 positions match TRBD2. Germline-derived CDR1 and CDR2 are SNHLY and FYNNEI. The CDR3 covers 15 residues. The V and J ends lost 6 bases and 3 bases, in that order; junction bases with no gene match: 10. CDR3 nucleotides: TGTGCCAGCAGGGGTTTCGGGAGGGAAGACTACGAGCAGTACTTC. Translation gives CASRGFGREDYEQYF.

This clonotype was observed a few times. The rearrangement uses TRBV3-1 and TRBJ2-7, with a possible D match to TRBD1 (5 bases). Looked up from germline, CDR1 is LGHDT and CDR2 is YNNKEL (reference sequence). This CDR3 is 13 amino acids long. V shed 1 base and J shed 2 bases, with 6 bases lying between them. The CDR3: CASSQVGPYEQYF. CDR3 in DNA: TGTGCCAGCAGCCAAGTGGGGCCCTACGAGCAGTACTTC.

The chain combines TRBV6-5 with TRBJ1-6, with 10 bases that match TRBD1. The V and J ends lost 0 bases and 6 bases, in that order; junction bases with no gene match: 11. This CDR3 has 19 amino acids. From germline, CDR1 is MNHEY and CDR2 SVGAGI. CDR3 coding DNA: TGTGCCAGCAGTTACTCGGGGACAGGGGATCTCTTCTTTAATTCACCCCTCCACTTT. Translation gives CASSYSGTGDLFFNSPLHF.

This chain joins TRBV2 and TRBJ1-2; possibly TRBD1 for D (5 bases). The CDR3 contains 14 residues. Trimming removed 2 bases from V and 4 bases from J, with 11 bases in between. CDR1 SNHLY and CDR2 FYNNEI come from the germline V gene. The CDR3 protein is CASSESGVGYGYTF. For the CDR3, the DNA is TGTGCCAGCAGTGAATCGGGGGTGGGCTATGGCTACACCTTC.

The V and J genes are TRBV30 and TRBJ2-1, with TRBD2 identical over 12 bases. The junction had 5 bases not matched to a gene; V was cut back by 2 bases and J by 9 bases. This CDR3 region has 14 residues. Germline CDR1 GTSNPN, CDR2 SVGIG (reference sequence). The CDR3 loop is CAWSLLAGGLEQFF. In nucleotides, the CDR3 is TGTGCCTGGAGTCTGCTAGCGGGGGGGCTTGAGCAGTTCTTC. Looking up the rest from reference TRBV30 and TRBJ2-1 gives the full variable domain: SQTIHQWPATLVQPVGSPLSLECTVEGTSNPNLYWYRQAAGRGLQLLFYSVGIGQISSEVPQNLSASRPQDRQFILSSKKLLLSDSGFYLCAWSLLAGGLEQFFGPGTRLTVL.

V is TRBV5-6 and J is TRBJ2-4; D is possibly TRBD2 (6 bases). Trimming pared 4 bases from V and 7 bases from J, leaving 15 bases between. The germline V gene has CDR1 SGHDT and CDR2 YYEEEE. This CDR3 contains 14 residues. The CDR3 DNA reads as TGTGCCAGCAGCCGTCGGGACTCAGGGAACATTCAGTACTTC. Residues: CASSRRDSGNIQYF.

The V call is TRBV2, the J call TRBJ2-3; 10 positions match TRBD1. This CDR3 is 14 amino acids long. V lost 5 bases to trimming and J lost 6 bases; unmatched junction nucleotides: 5. The germline gives CDR1 SNHLY, CDR2 FYNNEI. The CDR3 spells CASSQDRGADTQYF. CDR3 sequence (DNA): TGTGCCAGCAGTCAGGACAGGGGGGCCGATACGCAGTATTTT.

This clonotype was recorded only once. V usage is TRBV9 and J usage is TRBJ2-1; D is perhaps TRBD1 or TRBD2 (5 bases each). The CDR3 has 15 amino acids. In germline, CDR1 is SGDLS, CDR2 YYNGEE. Trimming removed 0 bases from V and 2 bases from J, with 9 bases in between. CDR3 sequence (DNA): TGTGCCAGCAGCGTAGAAGGGGACCCCTACAATGAGCAGTTCTTC. Its protein is CASSVEGDPYNEQFF.

The chain uses TRBV27 and TRBJ1-2, with 12 bases that match TRBD1. V shed 4 bases, J shed 4 bases, and the junction held 7 bases outside the gene matches. Per germline, CDR1 MNHEY and CDR2 SMNVEV (reference sequence). The CDR3 sequence is 16 residues long. The chain's CDR3 is CASSWGQGASGYGYTF. The CDR3 DNA follows: TGTGCCAGCAGTTGGGGACAGGGGGCTAGTGGCTATGGCTACACCTTC.

V gene TRBV19 combines with J gene TRBJ1-6; D remains unclear. The length of the CDR3 is 10 residues. The germline CDR1 and CDR2 sequences are LNHDA and SQIVND (reference sequence). Deletions cut 8 bases from V and 8 bases from J, with 4 bases between. CDR3 nucleotides: TGTGCCAGTGGCGATTCACCCCTCCACTTT. Encoded protein: CASGDSPLHF.

The CDR3 loop reads CASSPQGGGGNTEAFF. The CDR3, as DNA: TGTGCCAGCTCACCTCAAGGAGGGGGAGGGAACACTGAAGCTTTCTTT. The rearrangement links TRBV18 to TRBJ1-1; a weak D match, TRBD1 (6 bases). The CDR3 contains 16 residues. Trimming took off 3 bases at V and 1 base at J, with 15 bases between the two ends. The germline gives CDR1 KGHSH, CDR2 LQKENI.

The table lists this clonotype with a count of one. J is TRBJ1-5 and V is TRBV23-1; no reliable D call. TRBV23-1 is marked as an open reading frame, function uncertain. Trimming took 0 bases from V and 6 from J, leaving 15 bases between them. CDR3 length: 16 residues. CDR3 coding DNA: TGCGCCAGCAGTCAATCGGAGAGGGTGCGGGGTCAGCCCCAGCATTTT. It encodes CASSQSERVRGQPQHF.

Note on this clonotype: A read error may account for a junction end that differs from germline. V gene TRBV7-2 combines with J gene TRBJ2-5, with 9 bases fitting TRBD2. The CDR3 covers 15 residues. Germline loops: CDR1 SGHTA, CDR2 FQGNSA. DNA for the CDR3: TGTGCCAGCAGCGTAGCGGGAGTGGTGGCCGGGACCCAGTACTTC. Translating it yields CASSVAGVVAGTQYF.

V gene TRBV5-6 combines with J gene TRBJ1-5; the D gene is possibly TRBD1 (5 bases). The CDR3 is 15 residues long. From germline, CDR1 is SGHDT and CDR2 YYEEEE. Trimming pared 1 base from V and 5 bases from J, leaving 13 bases between. CDR3 in amino acids: CASSLKGQLDQPQHF. The CDR3 DNA reads as TGTGCCAGCAGCTTGAAGGGGCAGTTGGATCAGCCCCAGCATTTT.

J is TRBJ2-5 and V is TRBV12-3 or TRBV12-4; D is unresolved. V lost 2 bases and J lost 0, with 7 bases in between. There are 14 residues in the CDR3. The CDR3 protein is CASSLIPNQETQYF. The CDR3 DNA reads TGTGCCAGCAGTTTAATTCCTAACCAAGAGACCCAGTACTTC.